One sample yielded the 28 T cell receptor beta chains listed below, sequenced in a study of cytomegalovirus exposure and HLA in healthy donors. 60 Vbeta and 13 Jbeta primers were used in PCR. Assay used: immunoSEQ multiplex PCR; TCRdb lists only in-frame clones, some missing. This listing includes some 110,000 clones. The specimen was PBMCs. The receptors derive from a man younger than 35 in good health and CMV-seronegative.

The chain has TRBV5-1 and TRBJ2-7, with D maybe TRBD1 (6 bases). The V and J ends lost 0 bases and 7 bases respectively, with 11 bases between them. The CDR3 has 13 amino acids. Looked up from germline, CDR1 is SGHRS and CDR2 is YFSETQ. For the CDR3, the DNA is TGCGCCAGCAGCTTGGGGGGGCTTAGGGAGCAGTACTTC. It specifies CASSLGGLREQYF. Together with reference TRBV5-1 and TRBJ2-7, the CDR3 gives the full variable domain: KAGVTQTPRYLIKTRGQQVTLSCSPISGHRSVSWYQQTPGQGLQFLFEYFSETQRNKGNFPGRFSGRQFSNSRSEMNVSTLELGDSALYLCASSLGGLREQYFGPGTRLTVT.

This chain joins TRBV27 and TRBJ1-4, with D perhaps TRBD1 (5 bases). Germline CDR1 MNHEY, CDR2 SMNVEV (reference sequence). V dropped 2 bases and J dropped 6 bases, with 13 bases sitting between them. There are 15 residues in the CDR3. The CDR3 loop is CASSLRRDVYEKLFF. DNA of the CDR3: TGTGCCAGCAGTTTACGGAGGGACGTGTATGAAAAACTGTTTTTT.

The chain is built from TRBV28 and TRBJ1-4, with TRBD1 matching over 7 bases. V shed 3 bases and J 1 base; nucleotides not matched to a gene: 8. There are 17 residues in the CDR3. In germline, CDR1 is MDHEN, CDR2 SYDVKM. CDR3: CASSLKQGLITNEKLFF. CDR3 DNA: TGTGCCAGCAGTTTGAAACAGGGGTTGATAACTAATGAAAAACTGTTTTTT.

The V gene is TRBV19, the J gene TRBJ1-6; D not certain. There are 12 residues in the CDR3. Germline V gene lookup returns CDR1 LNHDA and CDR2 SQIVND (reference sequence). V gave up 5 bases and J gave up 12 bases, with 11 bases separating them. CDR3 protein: CASSAPSGPLHF. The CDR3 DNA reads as TGTGCCAGTAGTGCACCCAGTGGACCCCTCCACTTT.

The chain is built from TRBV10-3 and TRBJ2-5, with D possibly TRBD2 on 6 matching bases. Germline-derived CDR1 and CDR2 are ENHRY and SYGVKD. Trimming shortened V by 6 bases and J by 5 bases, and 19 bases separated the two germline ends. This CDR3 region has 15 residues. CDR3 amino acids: CAISNTPGTDETQYF. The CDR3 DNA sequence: TGTGCCATCAGCAATACGCCGGGGACTGATGAGACCCAGTACTTC.

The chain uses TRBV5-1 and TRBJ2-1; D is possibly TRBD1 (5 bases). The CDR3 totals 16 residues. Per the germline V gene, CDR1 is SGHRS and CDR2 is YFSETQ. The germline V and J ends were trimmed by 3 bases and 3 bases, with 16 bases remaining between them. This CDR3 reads CASSSRSPRGYNEQFF. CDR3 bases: TGCGCCAGCAGCTCGAGGAGCCCAAGGGGCTACAATGAGCAGTTCTTC.

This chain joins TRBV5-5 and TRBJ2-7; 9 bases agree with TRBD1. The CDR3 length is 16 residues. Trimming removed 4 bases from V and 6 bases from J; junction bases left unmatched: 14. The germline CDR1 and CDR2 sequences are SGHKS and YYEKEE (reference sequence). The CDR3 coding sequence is TGTGCCAGCAGCCCCCTCCTAGGACAGGGGCCAATCGAGCAGTACTTC. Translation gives CASSPLLGQGPIEQYF.

CDR3 DNA sequence: TGCGCCAGCAGCTTGGCCCCGGACAGGGTTCCCGGGGAGCTGTTTTTT. Protein: CASSLAPDRVPGELFF. This chain links TRBV5-1 with TRBJ2-2, with 8 bases aligning to TRBD1. CDR1 and CDR2 from the germline V gene are SGHRS and YFSETQ. This CDR3 has 16 amino acids. V trimming: 0 bases; J trimming: 6 bases; junction bases outside the gene matches: 7.

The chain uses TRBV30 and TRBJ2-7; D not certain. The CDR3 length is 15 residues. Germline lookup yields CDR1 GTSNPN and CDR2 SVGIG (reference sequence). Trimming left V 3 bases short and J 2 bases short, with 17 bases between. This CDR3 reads CAWRGWASETYEQYF. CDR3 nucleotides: TGTGCCTGGAGGGGTTGGGCATCTGAAACCTACGAGCAGTACTTC.

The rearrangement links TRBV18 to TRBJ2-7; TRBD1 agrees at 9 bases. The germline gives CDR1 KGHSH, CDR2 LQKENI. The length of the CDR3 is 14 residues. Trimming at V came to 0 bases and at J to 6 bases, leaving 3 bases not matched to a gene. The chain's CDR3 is CASSPPGQGGEQYF. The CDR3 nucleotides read TGTGCCAGCTCACCACCGGGACAGGGCGGCGAGCAGTACTTC.

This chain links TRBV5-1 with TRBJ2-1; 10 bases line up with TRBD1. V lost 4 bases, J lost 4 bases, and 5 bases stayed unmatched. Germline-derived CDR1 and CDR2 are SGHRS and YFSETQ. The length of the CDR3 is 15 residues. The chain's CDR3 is CASSLGQGRYNEQFF. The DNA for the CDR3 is TGCGCCAGCAGCCTGGGACAGGGGCGTTACAATGAGCAGTTCTTC. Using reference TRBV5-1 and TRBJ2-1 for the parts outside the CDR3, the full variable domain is KAGVTQTPRYLIKTRGQQVTLSCSPISGHRSVSWYQQTPGQGLQFLFEYFSETQRNKGNFPGRFSGRQFSNSRSEMNVSTLELGDSALYLCASSLGQGRYNEQFFGPGTRLTVL.

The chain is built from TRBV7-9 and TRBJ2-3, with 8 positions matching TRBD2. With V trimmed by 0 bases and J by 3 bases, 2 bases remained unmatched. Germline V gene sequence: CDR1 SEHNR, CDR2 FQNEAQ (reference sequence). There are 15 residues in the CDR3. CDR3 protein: CASSLATSGTDTQYF. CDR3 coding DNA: TGTGCCAGCAGCTTAGCTACTAGCGGAACAGATACGCAGTATTTT. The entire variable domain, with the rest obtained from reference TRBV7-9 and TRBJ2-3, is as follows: DTGVSQNPRHKITKRGQNVTFRCDPISEHNRLYWYRQTLGQGPEFLTYFQNEAQLEKSRLLSDRFSAERPKGSFSTLEIQRTEQGDSAMYLCASSLATSGTDTQYFGPGTRLTVL.

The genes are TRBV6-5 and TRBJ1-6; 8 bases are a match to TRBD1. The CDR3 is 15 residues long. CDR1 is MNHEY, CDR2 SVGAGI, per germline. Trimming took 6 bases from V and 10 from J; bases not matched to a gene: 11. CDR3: CASRHPDRERSPLHF. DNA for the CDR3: TGTGCCAGCAGACACCCGGACAGGGAGCGATCACCCCTCCACTTT.

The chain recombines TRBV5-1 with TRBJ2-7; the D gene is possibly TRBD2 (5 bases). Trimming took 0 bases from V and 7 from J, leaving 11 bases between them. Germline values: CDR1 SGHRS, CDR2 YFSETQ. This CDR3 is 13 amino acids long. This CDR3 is CASSLGSGREQYF. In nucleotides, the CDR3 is TGCGCCAGCAGCTTGGGCAGCGGCCGGGAGCAGTACTTC.

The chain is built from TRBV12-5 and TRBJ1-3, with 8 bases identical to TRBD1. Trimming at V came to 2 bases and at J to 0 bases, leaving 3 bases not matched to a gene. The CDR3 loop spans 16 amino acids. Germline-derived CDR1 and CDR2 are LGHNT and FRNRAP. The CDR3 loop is CASGLNRGASGNTIYF. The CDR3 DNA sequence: TGTGCTAGTGGTTTGAACAGGGGGGCCTCTGGAAACACCATATATTTT.

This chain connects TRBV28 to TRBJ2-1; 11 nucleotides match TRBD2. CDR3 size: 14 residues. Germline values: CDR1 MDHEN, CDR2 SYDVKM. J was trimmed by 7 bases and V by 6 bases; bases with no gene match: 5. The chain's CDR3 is CASSQLAGVNEQFF. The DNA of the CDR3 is TGTGCCAGCAGCCAACTAGCGGGAGTAAATGAGCAGTTCTTC. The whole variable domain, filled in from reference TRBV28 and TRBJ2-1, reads DVKVTQSSRYLVKRTGEKVFLECVQDMDHENMFWYRQDPGLGLRLIYFSYDVKMKEKGDIPEGYSVSREKKERFSLILESASTNQTSMYLCASSQLAGVNEQFFGPGTRLTVL.

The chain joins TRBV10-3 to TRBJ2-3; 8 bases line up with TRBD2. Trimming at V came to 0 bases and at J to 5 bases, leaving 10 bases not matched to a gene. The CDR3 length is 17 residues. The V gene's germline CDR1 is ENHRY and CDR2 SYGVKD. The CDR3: CAISESGGEVRRDTQYF. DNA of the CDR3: TGTGCCATCAGTGAGTCCGGGGGGGAGGTCCGGAGAGATACGCAGTATTTT.

CDR3 loop: CASSAGGTSWTEAFF. The CDR3 bases are TGTGCCAGCAGCGCCGGGGGAACCTCGTGGACTGAAGCTTTCTTT. The V and J genes are TRBV11-2 and TRBJ1-1, with D perhaps TRBD1 (5 bases). Looked up from germline, CDR1 is SGHAT and CDR2 is FQNNGV. V was shortened by 5 bases and J by 5 bases, with 18 bases between the two germline ends. CDR3 length: 15 amino acids.

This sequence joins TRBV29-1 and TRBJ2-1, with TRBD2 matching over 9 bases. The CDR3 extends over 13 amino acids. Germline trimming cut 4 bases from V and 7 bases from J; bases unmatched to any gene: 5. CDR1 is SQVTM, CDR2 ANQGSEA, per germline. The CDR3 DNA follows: TGCAGCGTTGGTAGCGGGAGTGTGAATGAGCAGTTCTTC. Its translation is CSVGSGSVNEQFF.

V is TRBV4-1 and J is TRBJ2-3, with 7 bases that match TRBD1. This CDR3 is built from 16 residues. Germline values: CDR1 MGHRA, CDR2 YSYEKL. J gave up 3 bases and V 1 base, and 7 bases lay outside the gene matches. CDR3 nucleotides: TGCGCCAGCAGCCAAGGTACAGGGGTCAATACAGATACGCAGTATTTT. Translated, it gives CASSQGTGVNTDTQYF.

CDR3 DNA sequence: TGTGCCAGCAGCACACGGACAGGCTGGGGCACTGAAGCTTTCTTT. Translating it yields CASSTRTGWGTEAFF. This chain links TRBV5-4 with TRBJ1-1, with 7 positions matching TRBD1. The CDR3 runs 15 residues. CDR1 and CDR2 (germline): SGHNT, YYREEE (reference sequence). The junction had 10 bases not matched to a gene; V was cut back by 4 bases and J by 4 bases.

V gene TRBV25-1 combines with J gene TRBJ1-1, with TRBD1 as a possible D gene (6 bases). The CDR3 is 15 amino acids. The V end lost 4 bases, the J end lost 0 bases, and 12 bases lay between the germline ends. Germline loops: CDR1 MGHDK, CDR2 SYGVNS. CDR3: CASSVQGTLNTEAFF. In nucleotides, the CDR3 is TGTGCCAGCAGTGTTCAGGGGACCCTGAACACTGAAGCTTTCTTT. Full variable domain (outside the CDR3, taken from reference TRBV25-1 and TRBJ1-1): EADIYQTPRYLVIGTGKKITLECSQTMGHDKMYWYQQDPGMELHLIHYSYGVNSTEKGDLSSESTVSRIRTEHFPLTLESARPSHTSQYLCASSVQGTLNTEAFFGQGTRLTVV.

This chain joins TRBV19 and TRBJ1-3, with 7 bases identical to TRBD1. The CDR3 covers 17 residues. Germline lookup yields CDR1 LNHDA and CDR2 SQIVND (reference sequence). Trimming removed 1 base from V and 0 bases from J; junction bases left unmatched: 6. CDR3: CASSIVRGQISGNTIYF. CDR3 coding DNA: TGTGCCAGTAGTATAGTCCGGGGACAGATCTCTGGAAACACCATATATTTT.

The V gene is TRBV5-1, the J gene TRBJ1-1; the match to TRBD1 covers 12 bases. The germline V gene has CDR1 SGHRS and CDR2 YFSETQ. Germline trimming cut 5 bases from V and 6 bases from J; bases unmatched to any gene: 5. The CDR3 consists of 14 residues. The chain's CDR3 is CASRAGQGAAEAFF. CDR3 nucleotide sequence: TGCGCCAGCAGAGCGGGACAGGGGGCCGCTGAAGCTTTCTTT.

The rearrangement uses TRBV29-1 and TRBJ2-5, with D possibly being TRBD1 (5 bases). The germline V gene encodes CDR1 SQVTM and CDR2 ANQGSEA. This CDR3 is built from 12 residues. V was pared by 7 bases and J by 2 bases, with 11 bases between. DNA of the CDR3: TGCAGCGGGGGCCATTCTCAAGAGACCCAGTACTTC. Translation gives CSGGHSQETQYF.

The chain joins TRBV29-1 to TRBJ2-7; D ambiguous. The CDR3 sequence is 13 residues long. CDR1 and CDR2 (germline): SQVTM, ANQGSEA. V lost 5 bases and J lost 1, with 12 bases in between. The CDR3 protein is CSVIKQPSYEQYF. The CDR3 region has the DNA TGCAGCGTTATAAAACAGCCTTCCTACGAGCAGTACTTC.

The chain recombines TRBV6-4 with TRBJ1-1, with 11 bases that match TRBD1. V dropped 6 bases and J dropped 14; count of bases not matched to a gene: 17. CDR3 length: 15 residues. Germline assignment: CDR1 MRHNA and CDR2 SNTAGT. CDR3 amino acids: CASRDTGGQGGPRFF. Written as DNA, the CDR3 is TGTGCCAGCAGGGATACAGGGGGACAGGGGGGTCCAAGGTTCTTT.

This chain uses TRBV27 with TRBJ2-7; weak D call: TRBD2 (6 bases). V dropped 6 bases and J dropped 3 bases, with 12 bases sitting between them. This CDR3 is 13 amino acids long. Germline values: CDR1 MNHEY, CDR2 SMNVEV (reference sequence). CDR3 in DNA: TGTGCCAGCAGGGGCGGGGTCATCTACGAGCAGTACTTC. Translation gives CASRGGVIYEQYF.